This record covers a single TCR beta chain. This clone was counted a few times. Its antigen is unknown. Base quality data are lacking; no much larger clone is found one base away. Around 0.45 micrograms of biopsy DNA per sample were submitted for commercial TCRB immunosequencing. CDR3 regions were amplified from genomic DNA by Adaptive Biotechnology using a two-step, amplification bias-controlled multiplex PCR. Primers covering every V and J gene segment were used in the first PCR, while barcodes and Illumina adapters were added in the second PCR. An Illumina instrument was used to sequence the CDR3 libraries. The paper's processing steps were these. The analysis drew on both the pipelines supplied by the vendor and custom analysis of the raw data in R/Bioconductor running R version 3.3.0. Clonality, which ranges from 0 to 1, was calculated as the inverse of the normalised Shannon entropy across all productive clones. High-frequency clones were defined as the share of the repertoire taken up by the top 100 clones, keeping only clones that passed a 95% confidence test. Repertoire diversity was measured with the Simpson index, and overlap between samples was measured with the Morisita-Horn index. The table was pulled from immuneACCESS by TCRdb, which kept in-frame rearrangements only. Such tables lose some clones; where checked, under half of the loss comes from unresolved V genes, and the rest has no known cause. Clone size and V and J calls were adopted from that table, with D and trimming inferred from the DNA. The sample contains several thousand clones, roughly 71% of them found a single time. The biggest ten clones account for 15% to 20% of the sample.

Adults with ileal or ileocolonic Crohn's disease and an indication for ileocolonic resection were eligible for inclusion. Before DNA extraction, whole ileal mucosal biopsies were kept frozen at -80 degrees C. A TRizol-based method was used to extract genomic DNA from the frozen whole biopsies, and the DNA was quantified with a NanoDrop 2000 spectrophotometer. The sample is drawn from a study of T cell repertoires in ileal Crohn's disease (dated by TCRdb to about 2019). Turning to the overall study: At the time of surgery, 35% of patients were active smokers, and the median duration of disease was roughly 8.3 years. Roughly half of the patients were given postoperative therapy, with ten to twelve receiving thiopurines and approximately 17 receiving anti-TNF agents. A Rutgeerts score higher than i0 was the definition used for endoscopic postoperative recurrence. The study was conducted in parallel with a multicentre cohort that was designed to identify predictors of early endoscopic recurrence following ileocolonic resection. A total of about 170 mucosal samples from around 60 patients were sequenced, with samples obtained at several locations on the surgical specimen and at postoperative endoscopy. Surgery was performed for a complication in all patients, with stricturing disease in roughly 60% and penetrating disease in around 40%. A prospective multicentre cohort supplied the 50 or so Crohn's disease patients whose TCR repertoires were analysed.

Study-wide findings and limitations: Endoscopic recurrence was found to be associated with higher high-frequency clone percentages at surgery, and recurrence was observed in all patients with clonality above 26.8% (18/57). Sorted CD8 T cells carried more high-frequency clones than CD4 T cells, suggesting mucosal expansions were mainly CD8. Compared with non-smokers, patients who were active smokers at surgery showed a significantly higher proportion of clonal expansions (around 24% vs 18%, p=0.02). Mucosal CD4 and CD8 T cells were sorted and sequenced only in a subgroup of patients, whose size was not stated.

Measured from the cysteine to the phenylalanine, the CDR3 is 17 residues long. The entry retains the CDR3 DNA only, 51 bases that are in frame from base 1. Trimming removed 6 bases from V and 2 bases from J; the gene matches leave 9 bases unexplained. Taken from the germline V gene (reference sequence), the CDR1 and CDR2 loops are MNHEY and SMNVEV. The sequence links TRBV27 to TRBJ2-5, with 13 bases aligning to TRBD2. The source material was ileal tissue. This TCR derives from an adult with Crohn's disease. The CDR3 region reads CASRAGTSGAPQETQYF. The DNA sequence follows: TGTGCCAGCAGAGCCGGGACTAGCGGGGCACCACAAGAGACCCAGTACTTC.